Below, 9 T cell receptor beta chains from the same sample are listed, as sequenced in a study of T cells in Graves' hyperthyroidism and ophthalmopathy. Amplified TCR beta CDR3 regions came from RNA transcripts. First-round RT-PCR of the TCR CDR3 relied on the HTBI primer set. Via MiXCR, TCRdb re-called the multiplex PCR reads, giving one row per CDR3 protein. The sample yields about 260,000 distinct CDR3 sequences, roughly 15% seen once. Sequencing input: blood. The receptors here all came from a woman younger than 30 with Graves' ophthalmopathy.

The rearrangement joins TRBV5-4 to TRBJ2-2; tentatively, D is TRBD1 (5 bases). V gave up 1 base and J gave up 7 bases, with 11 bases separating them. CDR3 length: 14 amino acids. Per germline, CDR1 SGHNT and CDR2 YYREEE (reference sequence). The CDR3 region has the DNA TGTGCCAGCAGCTTGCAAGGGGCGGTCGGGGAGCTGTTTTTT. Its translation: CASSLQGAVGELFF.

This clonotype was counted only a few times. V usage is TRBV18 and J usage is TRBJ2-6; no firm D call. V lost 3 bases and J 0 bases, leaving 12 bases between the germline ends. The V gene's germline CDR1 is KGHSH and CDR2 LQKENI. This CDR3 comprises 17 residues. CDR3 sequence reads: CASSPPVGSSGANVLTF. For the CDR3, the DNA is TGTGCCAGCTCACCGCCAGTCGGCTCCTCTGGGGCCAACGTCCTGACTTTC.

At least ten counts were recorded for this clonotype. V is TRBV9 and J is TRBJ2-3; D is undetermined. Looked up from germline, CDR1 is SGDLS and CDR2 is YYNGEE. This CDR3 is 14 amino acids long. The germline V and J ends were trimmed by 0 bases and 1 base, with 6 bases remaining between them. This chain's CDR3 is CASSVEIGTDTQYF. For the CDR3, the DNA is TGTGCCAGCAGCGTAGAGATAGGCACAGATACGCAGTATTTT.

This clonotype was counted at least ten times. The CDR3 DNA sequence: TGTGCCACCAGTGATGGTGACTGGGATGGCTACACCTTC. Amino acids: CATSDGDWDGYTF. This chain links TRBV24-1 with TRBJ1-2; D is unclear. V shed 3 bases and J shed 6 bases, with 10 bases lying between them. Germline CDR1 KGHDR, CDR2 SFDVKD. The CDR3 length is 13 residues.

This clonotype was observed many times. The chain uses TRBV27 and TRBJ1-2, with D possibly being TRBD1 (5 bases). This CDR3 is built from 15 residues. Germline V CDR1 and CDR2: MNHEY, SMNVEV (reference sequence). The V end was cut by 6 bases, the J end by 2 bases, with 16 bases between. CDR3: CASSPGWDLNYGYTF. The CDR3 bases are TGTGCCAGCAGCCCGGGATGGGACCTGAACTATGGCTACACCTTC.

This clonotype was found many times. The CDR3 sequence is CATSRVGLAPDTQYF. In nucleotides, the CDR3 is TGTGCCACCAGCAGAGTGGGGCTAGCGCCAGATACGCAGTATTTT. The rearrangement uses TRBV15 and TRBJ2-3; tentatively, D is TRBD2 (6 bases). The germline V gene has CDR1 LNHNV and CDR2 YYDKDF (reference sequence). The CDR3 is made up of 15 amino acids. V was cut by 1 base and J by 4 bases, with 12 bases left in between.

This clonotype was seen at least ten times. The chain couples TRBV27 to TRBJ2-1; 10 bases agree with TRBD1. The CDR3 length is 12 residues. The V gene's germline CDR1 is MNHEY and CDR2 SMNVEV (reference sequence). V trimming: 8 bases; J trimming: 11 bases; junction bases outside the gene matches: 6. The CDR3 nucleotides are TGTGCCAGCGGGACAGGGGAGTGGCAGCAGTTCTTC. Its translation is CASGTGEWQQFF.

This clonotype appeared many times. This sequence joins TRBV5-1 and TRBJ1-5; D is perhaps TRBD1 (5 bases). This CDR3 has 13 residues. Per germline, CDR1 SGHRS and CDR2 YFSETQ. The V end lost 4 bases, the J end lost 4 bases, and 9 bases lay between the germline ends. The DNA for the CDR3 is TGCGCCAGCAGCCGGGACCCGAATCAGCCCCAGCATTTT. Its translation: CASSRDPNQPQHF.

The sample holds many counts of this clonotype. This chain joins TRBV7-8 and TRBJ1-5; tentative D call: TRBD1 (6 bases). V lost 0 bases to trimming and J lost 4 bases, with 10 bases between them. In germline, CDR1 is SGHVS, CDR2 FQNEAQ. This CDR3 has 15 amino acids. CDR3 bases: TGTGCCAGCAGCTTAGCGGGGGGCTGGAATCAGCCCCAGCATTTT. Its protein product is CASSLAGGWNQPQHF.